These 10 T cell receptor beta chains came from one sample sequenced in a study of T-cell memory formation after mild COVID-19. TCRdb used MiXCR to reprocess the 5' RACE reads, holding one entry per CDR3 protein. The sample shows 350,000 to 450,000 distinct CDR3 sequences, around 15% of them seen only once. What was sequenced was PBMCs or a T cell subset sorted from them (not recorded which). The receptors were gathered from a man younger than 30 who had mild COVID-19 (a few samples of this study predate the infection). Cell type and time point are not known.

At least ten counts were recorded for this clonotype. The gene calls are TRBV6-1 and TRBJ2-4, with 10 bases aligning to TRBD2. J gave up 4 bases and V 4 bases, and 1 base lay outside the gene matches. The CDR3 runs 14 residues. The germline CDR1 and CDR2 sequences are MNHNS and SASEGT. In DNA form, the CDR3 reads TGTGCCAGCAGTGGAGCGGGGGGGAAAAACATTCAGTACTTC. This codes for CASSGAGGKNIQYF.

This clonotype was found a few times. V usage is TRBV7-8 and J usage is TRBJ1-1, with D possibly TRBD1 on 5 matching bases. The ends were cut back, 1 base at V and 7 bases at J, with 22 bases in the middle. CDR1 is SGHVS, CDR2 FQNEAQ, per germline. The CDR3 sequence is 17 residues long. In DNA form, the CDR3 reads TGTGCCAGCAGCTTAGTCTCACCGGGGGGAAGGGGTGGTGAAGCTTTCTTT. It encodes CASSLVSPGGRGGEAFF.

The V gene is TRBV5-8, the J gene TRBJ1-5; D not certain. Trimming shortened V by 3 bases and J by 7 bases, and 17 bases separated the two germline ends. This CDR3 contains 15 residues. Germline CDR1 SGHTS, CDR2 YDEGEE. CDR3 nucleotide sequence: TGTGCCAGCAGCTCCCGGGATCTCAGGAAGCAGCCCCAGCATTTT. This sequence encodes CASSSRDLRKQPQHF.

This clonotype showed up just a few times. CDR3 region: CASSLAPGGGTQYF. DNA of the CDR3: TGTGCCAGCAGCTTAGCCCCAGGGGGGGGGACCCAGTACTTC. The V call is TRBV7-2, the J call TRBJ2-5; TRBD1 or TRBD2 may be the D gene (7 bases each). There are 14 residues in the CDR3. CDR1 and CDR2 from the germline V gene are SGHTA and FQGNSA. Trimming pared 0 bases from V and 7 bases from J, leaving 12 bases between.

The chain links TRBV7-9 to TRBJ1-1; D remains ambiguous. The germline V and J ends were trimmed by 4 bases and 1 base, with 7 bases remaining between them. This CDR3 is 13 amino acids long. Per germline, CDR1 SEHNR and CDR2 FQNEAQ (reference sequence). The CDR3 region has the DNA TGTGCCAGCAGCTCCATCGGGAACACTGAAGCTTTCTTT. Its protein is CASSSIGNTEAFF.

This clonotype was counted only a few times. This rearrangement joins TRBV6-2 or TRBV6-3 to TRBJ2-5, with unresolved D. In germline, CDR1 is MNHEY, CDR2 SVGEGT. This CDR3 has 12 residues. The germline V and J ends were trimmed by 8 bases and 4 bases, with 11 bases remaining between them. The CDR3 sequence is CASSEYPETQYF. The CDR3 DNA is TGTGCCAGCTCCGAGTATCCAGAGACCCAGTACTTC.

The chain employs TRBV7-3 and TRBJ2-3; TRBD2 agrees at 12 bases. Germline trimming cut 6 bases from V and 2 bases from J; bases unmatched to any gene: 6. This CDR3 comprises 16 residues. CDR1 SGHTA and CDR2 FQGTGA come from the germline V gene. The CDR3 DNA sequence: TGTGCCAGCAGTCAAGGACTAGCGGGATACACAGATACGCAGTATTTT. This gives the protein CASSQGLAGYTDTQYF.

This clonotype was counted a few times. This chain links TRBV5-1 with TRBJ2-5; possibly TRBD2 for D (5 bases). Germline-derived CDR1 and CDR2 are SGHRS and YFSETQ. The CDR3 covers 16 residues. Deletions cut 1 base from V and 5 bases from J, with 18 bases between. The CDR3 loop reads CASSLRRATGRETQYF. The CDR3 DNA reads as TGCGCCAGCAGCTTGAGGCGGGCAACTGGTCGTGAGACCCAGTACTTC.

This clonotype was found a few times. The DNA of the CDR3 is TGTGCCAGCAGCTTGGTAACTAGCGGGTCTCTTGATACGCAGTATTTT. As protein: CASSLVTSGSLDTQYF. J is TRBJ2-3 and V is TRBV5-6; 9 positions agree with TRBD2. In germline, CDR1 is SGHDT, CDR2 YYEEEE. This CDR3 has 16 residues. With 0 bases clipped from V and 6 bases from J, the junction kept 8 bases outside the gene matches. The full variable domain, rest sourced from reference TRBV5-6 and TRBJ2-3, is DAGVTQSPTHLIKTRGQQVTLRCSPKSGHDTVSWYQQALGQGPQFIFQYYEEEERQRGNFPDRFSGHQFPNYSSELNVNALLLGDSALYLCASSLVTSGSLDTQYFGPGTRLTVL.

The chain combines TRBV9 with TRBJ1-6; D ambiguous. V gave up 0 bases and J gave up 9 bases, with 7 bases separating them. The CDR3 covers 13 residues. CDR1 is SGDLS, CDR2 YYNGEE, per germline. The CDR3 DNA reads TGTGCCAGCAGCGTAGAGAGGAGTTCACCCCTCCACTTT. This gives the protein CASSVERSSPLHF.